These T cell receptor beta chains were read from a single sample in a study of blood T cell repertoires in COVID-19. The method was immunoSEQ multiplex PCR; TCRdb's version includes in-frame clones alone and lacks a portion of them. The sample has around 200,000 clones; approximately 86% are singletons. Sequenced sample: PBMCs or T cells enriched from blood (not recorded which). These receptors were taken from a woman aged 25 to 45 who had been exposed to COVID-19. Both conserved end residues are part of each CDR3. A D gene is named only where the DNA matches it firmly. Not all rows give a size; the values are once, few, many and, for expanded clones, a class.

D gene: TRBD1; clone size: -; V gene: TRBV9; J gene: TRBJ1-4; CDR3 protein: CASSPGQNEKLFF; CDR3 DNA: TGTGCCAGCAGCCCGGGACAGAATGAAAAACTGTTTTTT
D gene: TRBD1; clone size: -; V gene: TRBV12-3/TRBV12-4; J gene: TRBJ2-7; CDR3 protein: CASSGTGGTSSF; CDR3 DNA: TGTGCCAGCAGCGGAACAGGGGGGACTTCTTCCTTC
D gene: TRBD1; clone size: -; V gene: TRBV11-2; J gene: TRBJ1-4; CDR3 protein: CASSFRTGINEKLFF; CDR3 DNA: TGTGCCAGCAGCTTCCGGACAGGGATTAATGAAAAACTGTTTTTT
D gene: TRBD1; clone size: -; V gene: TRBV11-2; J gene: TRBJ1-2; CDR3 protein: CASSSGTGVVYGYTF; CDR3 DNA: TGTGCCAGCAGCTCTGGGACAGGGGTGGTCTATGGCTACACCTTC
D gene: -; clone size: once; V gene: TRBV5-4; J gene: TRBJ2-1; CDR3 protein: CASSLLAGSYNEQFF; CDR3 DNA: TGTGCCAGCAGCTTGCTAGCTGGCTCCTACAATGAGCAGTTCTTC
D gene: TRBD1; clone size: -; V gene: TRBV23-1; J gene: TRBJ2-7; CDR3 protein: CASSHVPGQSYEQYF; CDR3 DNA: TGCGCCAGCAGTCACGTCCCGGGACAGTCCTACGAGCAGTACTTC
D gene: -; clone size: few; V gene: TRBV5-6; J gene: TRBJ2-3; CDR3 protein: CASSSSGTHTDTQYF; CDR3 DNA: TGTGCCAGCAGCTCCTCCGGGACTCACACAGATACGCAGTATTTT
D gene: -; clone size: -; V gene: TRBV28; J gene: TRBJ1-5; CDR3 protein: CASSLLGAYSNQPQHF; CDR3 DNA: TGTGCCAGCAGTTTATTAGGGGCCTATAGCAATCAGCCCCAGCATTTT
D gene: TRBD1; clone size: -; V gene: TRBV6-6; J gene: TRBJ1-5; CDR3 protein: CASSPTDRGRSNQPQHF; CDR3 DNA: TGTGCCAGCAGTCCAACCGACAGGGGAAGGAGCAATCAGCCCCAGCATTTT
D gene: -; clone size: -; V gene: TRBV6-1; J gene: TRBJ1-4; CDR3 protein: CASSEASRVEKLFF; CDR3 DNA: TGTGCCAGCAGTGAAGCCAGCAGGGTTGAAAAACTGTTTTTT